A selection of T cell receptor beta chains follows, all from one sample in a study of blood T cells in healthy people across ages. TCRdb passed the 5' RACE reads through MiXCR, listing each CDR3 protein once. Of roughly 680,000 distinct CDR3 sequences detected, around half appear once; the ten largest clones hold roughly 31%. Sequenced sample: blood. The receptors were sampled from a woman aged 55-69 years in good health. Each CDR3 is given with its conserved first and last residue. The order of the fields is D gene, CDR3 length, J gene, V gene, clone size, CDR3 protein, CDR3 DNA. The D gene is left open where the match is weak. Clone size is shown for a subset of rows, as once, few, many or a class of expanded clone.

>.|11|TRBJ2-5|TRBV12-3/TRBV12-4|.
CASSFHETQYF
TGTGCCAGCTCTTTTCACGAGACCCAGTACTTC
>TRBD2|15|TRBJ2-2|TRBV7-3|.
CASSETSGRTGELFF
TGTGCCAGCAGCGAAACTAGCGGGAGGACCGGGGAGCTGTTTTTT
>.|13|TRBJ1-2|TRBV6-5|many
CASRGDRNYGYTF
TGTGCCAGCAGAGGGGACCGTAACTATGGCTACACCTTC
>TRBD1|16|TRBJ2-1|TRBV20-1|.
CSARNPTGEAYNEQFF
TGCAGTGCTAGAAACCCGACAGGGGAGGCGTACAATGAGCAGTTCTTC
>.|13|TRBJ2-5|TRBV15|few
CATSRPHTETQYF
TGTGCCACCAGCAGACCTCATACAGAGACCCAGTACTTC
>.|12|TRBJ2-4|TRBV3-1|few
CASSQEWGDQYF
TGTGCCAGCAGCCAAGAGTGGGGAGACCAGTACTTC
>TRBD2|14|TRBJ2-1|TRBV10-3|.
CAISSSGGYNEQFF
TGTGCCATCAGCTCTAGCGGGGGCTACAATGAGCAGTTCTTC
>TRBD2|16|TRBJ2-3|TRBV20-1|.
CSARDRVAGKVDTQYF
TGCAGTGCTAGAGATCGAGTAGCGGGAAAAGTAGATACGCAGTATTTT
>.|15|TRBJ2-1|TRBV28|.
CASKFSFQGYNEQFF
TGTGCCAGCAAGTTTAGCTTCCAGGGGTACAATGAGCAGTTCTTC
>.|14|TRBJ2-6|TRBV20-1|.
CSARGFPGANVLTF
TGCAGTGCTAGAGGGTTCCCTGGGGCCAACGTCCTGACTTTC
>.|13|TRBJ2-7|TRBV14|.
CASSQDIRGEQYF
TGTGCCAGCAGCCAAGATATAAGGGGCGAGCAGTACTTC
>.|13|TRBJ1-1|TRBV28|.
CASSTQSNTEAFF
TGTGCCAGCAGTACCCAGTCGAACACTGAAGCTTTCTTT
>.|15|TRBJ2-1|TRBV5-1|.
CASSLVAGSLNEQFF
TGCGCCAGCAGCTTGGTGGCAGGGTCTTTAAATGAGCAGTTCTTC
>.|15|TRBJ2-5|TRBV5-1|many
CASSSRDTPGETQYF
TGCGCCAGCAGCTCCAGGGACACCCCCGGAGAGACCCAGTACTTC
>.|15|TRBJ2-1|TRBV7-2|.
CASSLPRGPYNEQFF
TGTGCCAGCAGCTTACCGCGGGGCCCCTACAATGAGCAGTTCTTC
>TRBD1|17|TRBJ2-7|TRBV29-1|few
CSVQPRGGTERGYEQYF
TGCAGCGTCCAACCTAGAGGGGGCACGGAAAGGGGCTACGAGCAGTACTTC
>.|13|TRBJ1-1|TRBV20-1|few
CSARDSGHPQAFF
TGCAGTGCTAGAGATAGCGGGCACCCTCAAGCTTTCTTT
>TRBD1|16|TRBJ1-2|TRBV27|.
CASSLSGQGALYGYTF
TGTGCTAGCAGTTTATCGGGACAGGGGGCCCTCTATGGCTACACCTTC
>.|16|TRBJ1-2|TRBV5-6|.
CASSPGKGRLNYGYTF
TGTGCCAGCAGCCCGGGGAAGGGGCGTCTTAACTATGGCTACACCTTC
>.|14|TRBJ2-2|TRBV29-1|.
CSAMDSPNTGELFF
TGCAGCGCTATGGACAGCCCGAACACCGGGGAGCTGTTTTTT
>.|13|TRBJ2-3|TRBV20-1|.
CSAGDGFLDTQYF
TGCAGTGCTGGGGACGGTTTCCTAGATACGCAGTATTTT
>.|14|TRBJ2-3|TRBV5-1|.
CASSGGKGADTQYF
TGCGCCAGCAGCGGCGGGAAGGGGGCAGATACGCAGTATTTT
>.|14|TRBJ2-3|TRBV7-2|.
CASSLRGPRDTQYF
TGTGCCAGCAGCTTAAGAGGACCGAGAGATACGCAGTATTTT
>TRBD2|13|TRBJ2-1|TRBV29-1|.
CSDLAGGLGEQFF
TGCAGCGACTTAGCGGGAGGGCTCGGTGAGCAGTTCTTC
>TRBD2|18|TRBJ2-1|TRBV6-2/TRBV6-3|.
CASSYSQAGWGSYNEQFF
TGTGCCAGCAGTTACTCGCAAGCGGGGTGGGGCTCCTACAATGAGCAGTTCTTC
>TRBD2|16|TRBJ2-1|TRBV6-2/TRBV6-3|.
CASSVQTSGRIREQFF
TGTGCCAGCAGTGTACAGACTAGCGGGAGGATAAGAGAGCAGTTCTTC
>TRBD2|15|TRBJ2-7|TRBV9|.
CASSEGLAVSYEQYF
TGTGCCAGCAGTGAGGGACTAGCGGTTTCCTACGAGCAGTACTTC
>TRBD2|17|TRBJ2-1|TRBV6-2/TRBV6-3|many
CASLGLAGGPSYNEQFF
TGTGCCAGCCTTGGACTAGCGGGAGGGCCCTCCTACAATGAGCAGTTCTTC
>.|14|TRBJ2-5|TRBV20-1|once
CSAPKGGAAETQYF
TGCAGTGCCCCGAAGGGGGGCGCAGCGGAGACCCAGTACTTC
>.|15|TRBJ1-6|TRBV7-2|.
CASSLDRVSSSPLHF
TGTGCCAGCAGCTTAGACAGGGTATCGAGCTCTCCCCTCCACTTT
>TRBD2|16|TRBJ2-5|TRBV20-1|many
CSASGLAGVVRETQYF
TGCAGTGCTAGCGGCCTAGCGGGAGTTGTGCGAGAGACCCAGTACTTC
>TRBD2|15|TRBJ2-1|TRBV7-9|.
CASSPWTSLNNEQFF
TGTGCCAGCAGCCCCTGGACTAGCCTTAACAATGAGCAGTTCTTC
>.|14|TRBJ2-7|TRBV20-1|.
CSARNRESSYEQYF
TGCAGTGCGCGAAACAGGGAGAGCTCCTACGAGCAGTACTTC
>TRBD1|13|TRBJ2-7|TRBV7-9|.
CASSFQGAGEQYF
TGTGCCAGCAGCTTTCAGGGGGCAGGCGAGCAGTACTTC
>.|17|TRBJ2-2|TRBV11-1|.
CASRTGAWRGNTGELFF
TGTGCCAGCAGAACAGGTGCCTGGCGGGGTAACACCGGGGAGCTGTTTTTT
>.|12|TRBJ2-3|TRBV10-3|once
CATTASTDTQYF
TGTGCCACGACAGCTAGCACAGATACGCAGTATTTT
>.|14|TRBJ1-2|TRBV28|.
CASSSDDRPDGYTF
TGTGCCAGCAGTTCCGACGACCGCCCCGATGGCTACACCTTC
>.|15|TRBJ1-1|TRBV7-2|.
CASSLSGREGTEAFF
TGTGCCAGCAGCTTATCAGGGCGGGAGGGCACTGAAGCTTTCTTT
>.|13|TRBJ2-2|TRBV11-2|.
CASSFGYTAELFF
TGTGCCAGCAGTTTTGGATACACCGCGGAGCTGTTTTTT
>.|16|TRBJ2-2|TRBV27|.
CASSRMPGQNTGELFF
TGTGCCAGCAGCCGTATGCCGGGACAGAACACCGGGGAGCTGTTTTTT
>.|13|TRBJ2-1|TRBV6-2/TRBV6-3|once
CASSHAIYNEQFF
TGTGCCAGCAGTCACGCGATCTACAATGAGCAGTTCTTC
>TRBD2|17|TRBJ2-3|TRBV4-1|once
CASSHSWGEGRADTQYF
TGCGCCAGCAGCCATTCCTGGGGGGAGGGCCGTGCAGATACGCAGTATTTT
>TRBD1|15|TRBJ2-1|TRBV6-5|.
CASSRQGPWMNEQFF
TGTGCCAGCAGCCGACAGGGTCCCTGGATGAATGAGCAGTTCTTC
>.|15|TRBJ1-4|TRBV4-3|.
CASSQAWGRNEKLFF
TGCGCCAGCAGCCAAGCTTGGGGACGGAATGAAAAACTGTTTTTT
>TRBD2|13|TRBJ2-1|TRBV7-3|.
CASSEGLANEQFF
TGTGCCAGCAGCGAAGGACTAGCCAATGAGCAGTTCTTC
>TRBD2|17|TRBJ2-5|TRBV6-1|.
CASTDPSTSGGQETQYF
TGTGCCAGCACCGACCCGTCGACTAGCGGGGGCCAAGAGACCCAGTACTTC
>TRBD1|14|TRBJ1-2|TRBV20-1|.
CSARAGQGLYGYTF
TGCAGTGCTAGAGCGGGACAGGGGTTGTATGGCTACACCTTC
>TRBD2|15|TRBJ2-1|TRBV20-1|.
CSASGLAGESNEQFF
TGCAGTGCTTCCGGTCTAGCGGGAGAGAGCAATGAGCAGTTCTTC
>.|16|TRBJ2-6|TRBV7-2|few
CASSFLAGAGANVLTF
TGTGCCAGCAGCTTTTTAGCAGGGGCTGGGGCCAACGTCCTGACTTTC
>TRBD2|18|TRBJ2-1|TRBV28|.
CASSLWTSGSVSYNEQFF
TGTGCCAGCAGTTTGTGGACTAGCGGGAGTGTGTCCTACAATGAGCAGTTCTTC
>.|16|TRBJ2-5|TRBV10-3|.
CAISEAASGGGETQYF
TGTGCCATCAGTGAAGCGGCTAGCGGAGGGGGGGAGACCCAGTACTTC
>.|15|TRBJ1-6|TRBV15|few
CATSRDRGVNSPLHF
TGTGCCACCAGCAGAGATAGAGGGGTTAATTCACCCCTCCACTTT
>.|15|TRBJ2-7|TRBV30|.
CAWRASGRSSSEQYF
TGTGCCTGGAGAGCCTCCGGCAGATCGTCGTCCGAGCAGTACTTC
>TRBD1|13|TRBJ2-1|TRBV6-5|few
CATEAGGNNEQFF
TGTGCCACCGAAGCAGGGGGAAACAATGAGCAGTTCTTC
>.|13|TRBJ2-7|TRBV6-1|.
CASSEGTPYEQYF
TGTGCCAGCAGTGAAGGGACACCCTACGAGCAGTACTTC
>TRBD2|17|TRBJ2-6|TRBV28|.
CASISVSGKSGANVLTF
TGTGCCAGCATCTCGGTTAGCGGGAAGTCTGGGGCCAACGTCCTGACTTTC
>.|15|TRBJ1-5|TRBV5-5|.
CASSTGTYSNQPQHF
TGTGCCAGCAGCACGGGGACATATAGCAATCAGCCCCAGCATTTT
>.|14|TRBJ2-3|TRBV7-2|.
CASSLEPRTVYGYF
TGTGCCAGCAGCTTAGAACCCCGGACAGTTTATGGGTATTTT